This TCR beta chain was recorded in a study of blood T cell repertoires in COVID-19. In the study overall: Samples taken during acute and convalescent COVID-19 were collected in the United States, Italy and Spain. The cDNA or gDNA used as material had been derived from T cells, B-cell-depleted T cells, or PBMCs.

In the original processing: Counts of nucleated cells, estimated from reference gene primer amplification, were obtained. Some clones are missing from TCRdb's copy, which holds only in-frame ones; the method was immunoSEQ multiplex PCR. V and J calls and clone size follow that table, whereas D and trimming were derived from the DNA. The sample holds about 140,000 clones, around 89% seen once. The specimen was peripheral blood. The sequence was collected from a human donor in a cohort sampled during active COVID-19.

For the CDR3, the DNA is TGCGCCAGCAGCTTCTCCGGGACAGGGAGGCAAGAGACCCAGTACTTC. Translating it yields CASSFSGTGRQETQYF. The chain recombines TRBV5-1 with TRBJ2-5, with 9 bases that match TRBD1. V gave up 2 bases and J gave up 2 bases; unmatched junction bases: 7. This CDR3 is built from 16 residues. From germline, CDR1 is SGHRS and CDR2 YFSETQ.